The 17 T cell receptor beta chains reported below all come from one sample, sequenced in a study of OX40 agonist ivuxolimab in advanced cancers. The library was prepared using the immunoSEQ multiplex PCR assay. TCRdb carries this immuneACCESS record with in-frame sequences only. Its versions omit some clonotypes, under half of them owing to an unresolved V gene in the studies checked, with the rest unexplained. For this sample the table gives roughly 90,000 clones, of which approximately 90% were detected only once. The ten most abundant clones make up less than 0.75% of the sample. Specimen: CD4+ or CD8+ T cells sorted from blood, collected in a trial of the OX40 agonist ivuxolimab. The receptor set was obtained from an adult with an advanced solid tumor such as melanoma, head and neck, liver or kidney cancer.

The J gene is TRBJ2-5, the V gene TRBV10-3; 10 nucleotides match TRBD2. The V gene's germline CDR1 is ENHRY and CDR2 SYGVKD. The length of the CDR3 is 17 residues. J gave up 2 bases and V 0 bases, and 6 bases lay outside the gene matches. The CDR3 DNA follows: TGTGCCATCAGTGAGTCGATTAGCGGGGGGTGGCAAGAGACCCAGTACTTC. Translating it yields CAISESISGGWQETQYF.

The J gene is TRBJ2-1, the V gene TRBV10-3; 8 nucleotides match TRBD2. The V and J ends lost 7 bases and 0 bases, in that order; junction bases with no gene match: 8. Germline CDR1 and CDR2: ENHRY and SYGVKD. The CDR3 consists of 16 residues. The CDR3 bases are TGTGCCATCAACAGAGCGGGAGAGAGCTCCTACAATGAGCAGTTCTTC. Residues: CAINRAGESSYNEQFF.

V usage is TRBV28 and J usage is TRBJ1-2; TRBD1 matches 9 bases. The CDR3 covers 14 residues. Germline-derived CDR1 and CDR2 are MDHEN and SYDVKM. V lost 5 bases to trimming and J lost 6 bases; unmatched junction nucleotides: 7. The CDR3 sequence is CASSTGTGWDGYTF. In DNA, the CDR3 is TGTGCCAGCAGTACAGGGACAGGGTGGGATGGCTACACCTTC.

The chain couples TRBV19 to TRBJ1-2; D possibly corresponds to TRBD1 (5 bases). The CDR3 loop spans 16 amino acids. Trimming pared 4 bases from V and 4 bases from J, leaving 19 bases between. Germline lookup yields CDR1 LNHDA and CDR2 SQIVND (reference sequence). CDR3 protein: CASSSLGTENFYGYTF. In DNA form, the CDR3 reads TGTGCCAGTAGTAGCCTCGGGACGGAAAACTTCTATGGCTACACCTTC.

The V and J genes are TRBV19 and TRBJ1-5; 9 nucleotides agree with TRBD1. V shed 3 bases and J 7 bases; nucleotides not matched to a gene: 7. The CDR3 consists of 15 residues. Germline V lookup: CDR1 LNHDA, CDR2 SQIVND (reference sequence). The CDR3, as DNA: TGTGCCAGTAGTATCACAGGGGGCAGTGGACAGCCCCAGCATTTT. Protein: CASSITGGSGQPQHF.

This chain connects TRBV28 to TRBJ1-5; D not certain. V was pared by 2 bases and J by 2 bases, with 7 bases between. The CDR3 consists of 14 residues. Germline V gives CDR1 MDHEN, CDR2 SYDVKM. The CDR3 region has the DNA TGTGCCAGCAGTTTAGTTATGGGCAATCAGCCCCAGCATTTT. It yields the protein CASSLVMGNQPQHF.

This chain links TRBV7-6 with TRBJ2-4; the D call may be TRBD1 or TRBD2 (5 bases each). The V and J ends lost 5 bases and 6 bases respectively, with 14 bases between them. CDR3 length: 14 amino acids. From germline, CDR1 is SGHVS and CDR2 FNYEAQ. For the CDR3, the DNA is TGTGCCAGCAGCCTCGGCCCCGGGGCAAACATTCAGTACTTC. Translation gives CASSLGPGANIQYF.

The genes are TRBV19 and TRBJ1-4; D unresolved. From germline, CDR1 is LNHDA and CDR2 SQIVND (reference sequence). Trimming removed 5 bases from V and 4 bases from J, with 14 bases in between. The CDR3 runs to 15 residues. The CDR3 spells CASSEQVAYNEKLFF. In nucleotides, the CDR3 is TGTGCCAGTAGTGAGCAAGTAGCCTATAATGAAAAACTGTTTTTT.

This chain uses TRBV2 with TRBJ1-1, with D tentatively TRBD1 (5 bases). CDR3 length: 15 residues. V was cut by 4 bases and J by 0 bases, with 12 bases left in between. Germline assignment: CDR1 SNHLY and CDR2 FYNNEI. The CDR3 sequence: CASSGGTLMNTEAFF. The CDR3 DNA reads TGTGCCAGCAGTGGGGGGACTTTGATGAACACTGAAGCTTTCTTT.

This CDR3 is CASSLLFEGGPDTQYF. The CDR3 region has the DNA TGTGCCAGCAGCCTCCTGTTCGAAGGTGGACCAGATACGCAGTATTTT. This rearrangement joins TRBV7-2 to TRBJ2-3; D unresolved. V was cut by 5 bases and J by 4 bases, with 19 bases left in between. CDR1 SGHTA and CDR2 FQGNSA come from the germline V gene. This CDR3 is built from 16 residues.

The chain couples TRBV30 to TRBJ1-3; D not certain. Germline lookup yields CDR1 GTSNPN and CDR2 SVGIG (reference sequence). The ends were cut back, 5 bases at V and 4 bases at J, with 9 bases in the middle. The CDR3 runs to 12 residues. This chain's CDR3 is CAWDFAGNTIYF. Here the CDR3 DNA reads TGTGCCTGGGATTTTGCCGGAAACACCATATATTTT.

In its sample, this clone was seen a few times. The rearrangement links TRBV30 to TRBJ1-1; D is perhaps TRBD1 (5 bases). The CDR3 covers 13 residues. Germline CDR1 and CDR2: GTSNPN and SVGIG (reference sequence). Trimming took off 2 bases at V and 5 bases at J, with 12 bases between the two ends. CDR3 protein: CAWSQRGQTEAFF. The DNA of the CDR3 is TGTGCCTGGAGTCAAAGGGGTCAGACTGAAGCTTTCTTT.

The chain employs TRBV29-1 and TRBJ2-1; the match to TRBD2 covers 10 bases. This CDR3 spans 14 amino acids. V trimming: 4 bases; J trimming: 6 bases; junction bases outside the gene matches: 6. The V gene's germline CDR1 is SQVTM and CDR2 ANQGSEA. The CDR3 DNA is TGCAGCGTTGCTAGCGGGAGTGATTTCAATGAGCAGTTCTTC. It encodes CSVASGSDFNEQFF.

CDR3 residues: CASSQGGSGTGGTDTQYF. The CDR3 DNA is TGCGCCAGCAGCCAAGGGGGATCCGGGACAGGGGGCACAGATACGCAGTATTTT. The rearrangement joins TRBV4-1 to TRBJ2-3; 10 positions agree with TRBD1. The CDR3 runs to 18 residues. V was clipped by 1 base and J by 1 base; unmatched bases: 8. Per germline, CDR1 MGHRA and CDR2 YSYEKL.

V and J are TRBV7-9 and TRBJ2-7, with no clear D. Trimming took off 4 bases at V and 2 bases at J, with 3 bases between the two ends. This CDR3 contains 11 residues. Per the germline V gene, CDR1 is SEHNR and CDR2 is FQNEAQ (reference sequence). The CDR3 spells CASSSPYEQYF. DNA for the CDR3: TGTGCCAGCAGCTCACCCTACGAGCAGTACTTC.

The V and J genes are TRBV11-2 and TRBJ2-1; D is perhaps TRBD2 (5 bases). V gave up 3 bases and J gave up 15 bases, with 21 bases separating them. The CDR3 is made up of 14 amino acids. CDR1 is SGHAT, CDR2 FQNNGV, per germline. The CDR3 coding sequence is TGTGCCAGCAGCTTTCAGTCCACGCGGGTAAACCCGTTCTTC. It specifies CASSFQSTRVNPFF. Together with reference TRBV11-2 and TRBJ2-1, the CDR3 gives the full variable domain: EAGVAQSPRYKIIEKRQSVAFWCNPISGHATLYWYQQILGQGPKLLIQFQNNGVVDDSQLPKDRFSAERLKGVDSTLKIQPAKLEDSAVYLCASSFQSTRVNPFFGPGTRLTVL.

The chain uses TRBV11-2 and TRBJ2-5; tentative D call: TRBD2 (5 bases). V lost 4 bases and J 1 base, leaving 7 bases between the germline ends. The CDR3 sequence is 13 residues long. CDR1 and CDR2 (germline): SGHAT, FQNNGV. In DNA, the CDR3 is TGTGCCAGCAGCTACGGGATCCAAGAGACCCAGTACTTC. Translation: CASSYGIQETQYF.